This TCR beta chain came from a study of blood T cell repertoires in COVID-19. This CDR3 has 20 amino acids. V was cut by 0 bases and J by 0 bases, with 23 bases left in between. The germline V gene encodes CDR1 LGHNA and CDR2 YSLEER. The method was immunoSEQ multiplex PCR; TCRdb's version includes in-frame clones alone and lacks a portion of them. The sample records 200,000 to 250,000 clones, 90% being singletons. V gene TRBV4-3 combines with J gene TRBJ2-5; weak D call: TRBD2 (5 bases). This TCR was recovered from a man aged 25-45 years with COVID-19, enrolled during active disease. Sequenced material: peripheral blood. This CDR3 is CASSQDLSKAGQLYQETQYF. In DNA, the CDR3 is TGCGCCAGCAGCCAAGATTTGAGTAAGGCGGGCCAGCTGTACCAAGAGACCCAGTACTTC.